This T cell receptor (beta chain) is drawn from a study of T-cell reconstitution after alpha-beta-depleted transplantation in children. Preparation of the TCRbeta library was carried out with unique molecular identifiers. TCRdb used MiXCR to reprocess the PCR reads, holding one entry per CDR3 protein. The sample yields a few hundred thousand distinct CDR3 sequences, approximately 30% seen once. The TCR comes from a boy under two years old with Wiskott-Aldrich syndrome, due to receive a stem cell transplant. The sequencing used PBMCs, collected before TCRalphabeta/CD19-depleted stem cell transplant.

CDR3 sequence (DNA): TGTGCCAGCAGCTTAGGGGCGGCGGGATTCACAGATACGCAGTATTTT. This gives the protein CASSLGAAGFTDTQYF. The chain combines TRBV7-9 with TRBJ2-3; D is possibly TRBD2 (6 bases). Looked up from germline, CDR1 is SEHNR and CDR2 is FQNEAQ (reference sequence). The ends were cut back, 1 base at V and 2 bases at J, with 13 bases in the middle. This CDR3 contains 16 residues.